This T cell receptor beta chain was sequenced for a study of shared clonotypes between healthy human individuals. Generated by immunoSEQ multiplex PCR, the TCRdb table keeps only in-frame clones and is missing some. Among hundreds of thousands of clones, around two thirds were seen once, and the ten largest hold over 1.5%. The CDR3 is 14 residues long. Deletions cut 6 bases from V and 2 bases from J, with 13 bases between. The germline CDR1 and CDR2 sequences are SGHNT and YENEEA. The sequencing input was memory CD4+ T cells sorted from blood. Sample subset: CD45RA-negative fraction. This chain uses TRBV11-3 with TRBJ1-1; maybe TRBD1 (5 bases). This receptor was taken from a woman aged 25-40 years in good health. Here the CDR3 reads CASSRDRGNTEAFF. CDR3 DNA sequence: TGTGCCAGCAGTCGGGACCGAGGAAACACTGAAGCTTTCTTT.